The rows below give T cell receptor beta chains drawn from one sample of a study of CXCR3-negative and CXCR3-positive naive CD8 T cells. With the 5' RACE reads reprocessed, TCRdb shows one record per CDR3 protein and no DNA. The specimen's table records more than 75,000 distinct CDR3 sequences. The specimen sequenced was naive CXCR3+ CD8+ T cells from blood. The receptors were sampled from a human donor in good health. Some clones in this sample may be carry-over from other donors' samples. Each CDR3 is given with its conserved first and last residue.

V,J,CDR3
TRBV20-1,TRBJ2-5,CSARDGRGQETQYF
TRBV6-6,TRBJ2-4,CASSYSVQGRNIQYF
TRBV5-4,TRBJ2-7,CASSPSRDRAYEQYF
TRBV20-1,TRBJ1-5,CSARGRQGGFNQPQHF
TRBV11-2,TRBJ2-1,CASSPNQVLSSYNEQFF
TRBV29-1,TRBJ2-3,CSIPGTATDTQYF
TRBV28,TRBJ2-7,CASSFSHYEQYF
TRBV7-9,TRBJ1-4,CASSSSGHGEKLFF
TRBV5-1,TRBJ2-7,CASSLIATHYEQYF
TRBV5-5,TRBJ2-1,CANSLEGGSEQFF
TRBV7-2,TRBJ2-1,CASSTSVHNEQFF
TRBV6-5,TRBJ2-5,CASSYGGETQYF
TRBV7-9,TRBJ2-3,CASSLEADTDTQYF
TRBV6-5,TRBJ2-3,CAISPLAGPTDTQYF
TRBV29-1,TRBJ2-7,CSGTSGSYEQYF
TRBV12-3/TRBV12-4,TRBJ2-7,CASSLESMAASSYEQYF
TRBV7-7,TRBJ2-7,CASSPETSSYEQYF
TRBV28,TRBJ1-1,CASSLGGTGITEAFF
TRBV15,TRBJ2-1,CATSNPMNNEQFF
TRBV12-3/TRBV12-4,TRBJ1-5,CASSKGGFNQPQHF
TRBV3-1,TRBJ2-3,CASSPQRGGLRITDTQYF
TRBV5-7,TRBJ2-2,CASSLRGGRTGELFF
TRBV21-1,TRBJ2-7,CASSSGFSREQYF
TRBV12-3/TRBV12-4,TRBJ2-5,CASSLDQETQYF
TRBV9,TRBJ2-7,CSSSVFPGVTYEQYF
TRBV4-3,TRBJ2-1,CASSQDDLAGGREQFF
TRBV7-8,TRBJ2-2,CASSFYRDNPNTGELFF
TRBV4-1,TRBJ2-7,CASSQDPTGYSYEQYF
TRBV5-6,TRBJ2-2,CASGSGGVPGELFF
TRBV20-1,TRBJ2-5,CSARGQGQETQYF
TRBV6-5,TRBJ1-1,CASSWDRMNTEAFF
TRBV7-9,TRBJ1-3,CASRPVSGNTIYF
TRBV27,TRBJ2-2,CASSLTAYTGELFF
TRBV7-9,TRBJ1-1,CSSSLAMGRATEAFF
TRBV14,TRBJ2-1,CASSQEAWDNIEQFF
TRBV12-3/TRBV12-4,TRBJ1-3,CASSTRDSRPLPSGNTIYF
TRBV28,TRBJ2-3,CASSLGGSVTDTQYF
TRBV29-1,TRBJ2-5,CSVEGGLQGWVTQYF
TRBV27,TRBJ1-5,CASRGPGSQPQHF
TRBV11-2,TRBJ2-7,CASSFPQGQGIGVREQYF
TRBV28,TRBJ2-3,CASIYQGGPSTDTQYF
TRBV27,TRBJ1-3,CASSLSSGNTIYF
TRBV29-1,TRBJ2-1,CSVEEGGYNEQFF